Below, 19 T cell receptor beta chains from the same sample are listed, as sequenced in a study of graft-versus-host responses after intestinal transplantation. Antigens for these TCRs are unknown. Sequenced by immunoSEQ multiplex PCR; TCRdb stores in-frame clones only, minus some. The sample holds roughly 69,000 clones, 85% to 95% seen once. Here the sequenced sample was unstimulated CD8+ T cells sorted from spleen or lymph node cells, taken before transplant. These receptors were collected from a human donor who was the organ donor for an intestinal transplant.

This chain uses TRBV30 with TRBJ1-2; D is unresolved. CDR3 length equals 11 residues. V was shortened by 5 bases and J by 3 bases, with 7 bases between the two germline ends. The germline V gene has CDR1 GTSNPN and CDR2 SVGIG (reference sequence). In nucleotides, the CDR3 is TGTGCCTGGGTAACTTACTATGGCTACACCTTC. It encodes CAWVTYYGYTF.

The J gene is TRBJ1-2, the V gene TRBV7-5; whether TRBD1, the table's D call, matches the DNA was not checked. TRBV7-5 is a listed pseudogene. This CDR3 has 15 amino acids. The CDR3 nucleotides are TGTGCCAGAAGCTTACGGGACAGGGGGTACTATGGCTACACCTTC. Amino acid sequence: CARSLRDRGYYGYTF.

This sequence joins TRBV9 and TRBJ1-3, with TRBD1 identical over 8 bases. Germline assignment: CDR1 SGDLS and CDR2 YYNGEE. The length of the CDR3 is 15 residues. V lost 2 bases and J lost 0; bases outside the gene matches: 1. CDR3 residues: CASSVTGDSGNTIYF. The CDR3 DNA sequence: TGTGCCAGCAGCGTGACAGGGGACTCTGGAAACACCATATATTTT.

The chain recombines TRBV6-1 with TRBJ1-1; no reliable D call. From germline, CDR1 is MNHNS and CDR2 SASEGT. The CDR3 loop spans 11 amino acids. V lost 6 bases to trimming and J lost 11 bases, with 13 bases between them. CDR3 DNA sequence: TGTGCCAGCAGACCCTTGGCCGGGGCTTTCTTT. Translated: CASRPLAGAFF.

The V and J genes are TRBV11-2 and TRBJ2-7, with 7 bases fitting TRBD1. The junction had 7 bases not matched to a gene; V was cut back by 5 bases and J by 0 bases. The germline V gene has CDR1 SGHAT and CDR2 FQNNGV. This CDR3 is 15 amino acids long. CDR3 residues: CASSIGTASSYEQYF. The DNA for the CDR3 is TGTGCCAGCAGCATCGGGACAGCCAGCTCCTACGAGCAGTACTTC.

This clone was recorded once. J is TRBJ2-1 and V is TRBV7-8; TRBD2 aligns across 8 bases. The CDR3 is made up of 14 amino acids. The V gene end was trimmed by 4 bases and the J gene end by 9 bases; junction bases not matched to a gene: 8. Germline CDR1 and CDR2: SGHVS and FQNEAQ. The CDR3 reads CASSWTGTSREQFF. As DNA, the CDR3 is TGTGCCAGCAGCTGGACCGGGACTAGTCGTGAGCAGTTCTTC.

The chain carries TRBV9 and TRBJ2-1, with D tentatively TRBD2 (5 bases). CDR3 size: 13 residues. The germline V gene has CDR1 SGDLS and CDR2 YYNGEE. V lost 2 bases and J 10 bases, leaving 13 bases between the germline ends. CDR3 nucleotide sequence: TGTGCCAGCAGCGTTGGACTTTCGGGGGAGCAGTTCTTC. Protein sequence: CASSVGLSGEQFF. Variable domain in full (rest from reference TRBV9 and TRBJ2-1): DSGVTQTPKHLITATGQRVTLRCSPRSGDLSVYWYQQSLDQGLQFLIQYYNGEERAKGNILERFSAQQFPDLHSELNLSSLELGDSALYFCASSVGLSGEQFFGPGTRLTVL.

J is TRBJ2-3 and V is TRBV7-6, with D maybe TRBD2 (6 bases). The V end lost 5 bases, the J end lost 1 base, and 13 bases lay between the germline ends. The germline V gene encodes CDR1 SGHVS and CDR2 FNYEAQ. The CDR3 spans 15 residues. CDR3 region: CASSPGPSGTDTQYF. Written as DNA, the CDR3 is TGTGCCAGCAGCCCGGGTCCTAGCGGCACAGATACGCAGTATTTT.

This sequence joins TRBV19 and TRBJ1-1; 9 bases map to TRBD1. Germline V lookup: CDR1 LNHDA, CDR2 SQIVND (reference sequence). This CDR3 has 15 amino acids. With V trimmed by 3 bases and J by 4 bases, 6 bases remained unmatched. CDR3: CASSITGTGSTEAFF. The CDR3 DNA reads as TGTGCCAGTAGTATTACCGGGACAGGGTCCACTGAAGCTTTCTTT.

The chain joins TRBV19 to TRBJ1-2, with D hard to call. This CDR3 is 16 amino acids long. V dropped 8 bases and J dropped 1 base, with 20 bases sitting between them. The germline CDR1 and CDR2 sequences are LNHDA and SQIVND (reference sequence). The DNA of the CDR3 is TGTGCCAGTTATCAAGGCGGCGGGTCCTATAACTATGGCTACACCTTC. It yields the protein CASYQGGGSYNYGYTF. Full variable domain (outside the CDR3, taken from reference TRBV19 and TRBJ1-2): DGGITQSPKYLFRKEGQNVTLSCEQNLNHDAMYWYRQDPGQGLRLIYYSQIVNDFQKGDIAEGYSVSREKKESFPLTVTSAQKNPTAFYLCASYQGGGSYNYGYTFGSGTRLTVV.

The rearrangement joins TRBV30 to TRBJ2-7; 7 bases agree with TRBD1. The CDR3 has 14 residues. With V trimmed by 5 bases and J by 1 base, 8 bases remained unmatched. Germline loops: CDR1 GTSNPN, CDR2 SVGIG (reference sequence). The CDR3 reads CAWDDRVLSYEQYF. The CDR3 DNA follows: TGTGCCTGGGACGACAGGGTGCTTTCCTACGAGCAGTACTTC. The variable domain in full, with the rest retrieved from reference TRBV30 and TRBJ2-7, is SQTIHQWPATLVQPVGSPLSLECTVEGTSNPNLYWYRQAAGRGLQLLFYSVGIGQISSEVPQNLSASRPQDRQFILSSKKLLLSDSGFYLCAWDDRVLSYEQYFGPGTRLTVT.

The chain employs TRBV19 and TRBJ1-5, with D hard to call. V shed 3 bases and J shed 3 bases, with 9 bases lying between them. The CDR3 totals 14 residues. Germline-derived CDR1 and CDR2 are LNHDA and SQIVND (reference sequence). The DNA for the CDR3 is TGTGCCAGTAGTATCTACGGTATCAATCAGCCCCAGCATTTT. This gives the protein CASSIYGINQPQHF.

This clone was observed a single time. This rearrangement joins TRBV27 to TRBJ2-1; TRBD1 agrees at 8 bases. The CDR3 covers 17 residues. With V trimmed by 1 base and J by 4 bases, 9 bases remained unmatched. The germline V gene has CDR1 MNHEY and CDR2 SMNVEV (reference sequence). CDR3 nucleotides: TGTGCCAGCAGTTTATACCCACAGGGGGTCACTTACAATGAGCAGTTCTTC. As protein: CASSLYPQGVTYNEQFF.

This chain connects TRBV6-5 to TRBJ2-3; D is undetermined. The CDR3 contains 13 residues. Germline V gene lookup returns CDR1 MNHEY and CDR2 SVGAGI. V was pared by 0 bases and J by 6 bases, with 7 bases between. The CDR3 loop reads CASSYSGRDTQYF. The DNA of the CDR3 is TGTGCCAGCAGTTACTCGGGCAGGGATACGCAGTATTTT.

This clone was picked up one time. V gene TRBV30 combines with J gene TRBJ2-7; TRBD1 matches at 8 bases. The germline CDR1 and CDR2 sequences are GTSNPN and SVGIG (reference sequence). The V gene end was trimmed by 0 bases and the J gene end by 3 bases; junction bases not matched to a gene: 1. This CDR3 region has 13 residues. CDR3 coding DNA: TGTGCCTGGAGTGTAGGACAGGGCTACGAGCAGTACTTC. Its protein product is CAWSVGQGYEQYF.

The sample holds a few counts of this clone. The chain combines TRBV5-4 with TRBJ2-4, with a possible D match to TRBD2 (5 bases). CDR3 length equals 16 residues. V lost 0 bases and J 5 bases, leaving 15 bases between the germline ends. CDR1 and CDR2 (germline): SGHNT, YYREEE (reference sequence). CDR3 amino acids: CASSLESGITENIQYF. The CDR3, as DNA: TGTGCCAGCAGCTTGGAATCGGGGATTACGGAAAACATTCAGTACTTC.

V gene TRBV6-5 combines with J gene TRBJ1-5; D gene unclear. Germline V lookup: CDR1 MNHEY, CDR2 SVGAGI. This CDR3 is built from 13 residues. Trimming cost V 6 bases and J 5 bases, with 11 bases left between them. The CDR3 sequence is CASSLSVDQPQHF. The CDR3 DNA follows: TGTGCCAGCAGCCTCTCGGTCGATCAGCCCCAGCATTTT.

The chain recombines TRBV10-2 with TRBJ2-1; D remains ambiguous. CDR1 is WSHSY, CDR2 SAAADI, per germline. V was cut by 3 bases and J by 7 bases, with 16 bases left in between. The CDR3 length is 15 residues. CDR3 nucleotides: TGCGCCAGCAGTGATGACAAGGTAGTCTGGAATGAGCAGTTCTTC. It encodes CASSDDKVVWNEQFF.

The V and J genes are TRBV11-2 and TRBJ2-1, with a weak D call TRBD2 (5 bases). Germline V gene data show CDR1 as SGHAT and CDR2 as FQNNGV. V lost 5 bases and J lost 0, with 14 bases in between. CDR3 length equals 16 residues. In nucleotides, the CDR3 is TGTGCCAGCAGCCCCAGCCGGAGGAGCTCCTACAATGAGCAGTTCTTC. Its protein is CASSPSRRSSYNEQFF.